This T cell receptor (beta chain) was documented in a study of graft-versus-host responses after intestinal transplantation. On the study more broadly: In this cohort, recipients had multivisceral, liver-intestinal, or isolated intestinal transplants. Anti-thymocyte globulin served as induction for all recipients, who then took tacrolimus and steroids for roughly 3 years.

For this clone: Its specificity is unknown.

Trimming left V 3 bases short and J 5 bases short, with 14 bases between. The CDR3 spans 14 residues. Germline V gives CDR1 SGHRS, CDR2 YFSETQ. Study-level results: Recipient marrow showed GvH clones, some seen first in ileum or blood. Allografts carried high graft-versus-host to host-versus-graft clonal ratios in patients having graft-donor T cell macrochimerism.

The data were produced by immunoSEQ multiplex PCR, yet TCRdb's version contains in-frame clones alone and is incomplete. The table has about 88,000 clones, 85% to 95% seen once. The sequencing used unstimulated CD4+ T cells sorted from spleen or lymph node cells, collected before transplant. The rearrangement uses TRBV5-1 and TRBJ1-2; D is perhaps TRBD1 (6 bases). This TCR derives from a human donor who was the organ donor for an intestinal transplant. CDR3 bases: TGCGCCAGCAGCTCAGGGGAGGCGACGTATGGCTACACCTTC. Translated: CASSSGEATYGYTF.